This TCR beta chain was found in a study of cytomegalovirus exposure and HLA in healthy donors. Study observations and caveats: Sequences of the TCR beta chain were said to predict the HLA-A and HLA-B alleles of most subjects accurately.

The germline V gene has CDR1 LGHNA and CDR2 YNFKEQ. The CDR3 length is 18 residues. V shed 3 bases and J 2 bases; nucleotides not matched to a gene: 10. Of note for this clone: Its target is unknown.

60 Vbeta and 13 Jbeta primers were used in PCR. Assay used: immunoSEQ multiplex PCR; TCRdb lists only in-frame clones, some missing. The sample carries roughly 290,000 clones, 80% recorded once. The sequencing sample was made of PBMCs. This chain joins TRBV4-2 and TRBJ1-5, with 10 bases matching TRBD1. This TCR came from a girl aged 2-10 years in good health and CMV-seronegative. CDR3 DNA: TGTGCCAGCAGCCAGGCCGGGACAGGGGTCCGAGGCAATCAGCCCCAGCATTTT. Amino acids: CASSQAGTGVRGNQPQHF.